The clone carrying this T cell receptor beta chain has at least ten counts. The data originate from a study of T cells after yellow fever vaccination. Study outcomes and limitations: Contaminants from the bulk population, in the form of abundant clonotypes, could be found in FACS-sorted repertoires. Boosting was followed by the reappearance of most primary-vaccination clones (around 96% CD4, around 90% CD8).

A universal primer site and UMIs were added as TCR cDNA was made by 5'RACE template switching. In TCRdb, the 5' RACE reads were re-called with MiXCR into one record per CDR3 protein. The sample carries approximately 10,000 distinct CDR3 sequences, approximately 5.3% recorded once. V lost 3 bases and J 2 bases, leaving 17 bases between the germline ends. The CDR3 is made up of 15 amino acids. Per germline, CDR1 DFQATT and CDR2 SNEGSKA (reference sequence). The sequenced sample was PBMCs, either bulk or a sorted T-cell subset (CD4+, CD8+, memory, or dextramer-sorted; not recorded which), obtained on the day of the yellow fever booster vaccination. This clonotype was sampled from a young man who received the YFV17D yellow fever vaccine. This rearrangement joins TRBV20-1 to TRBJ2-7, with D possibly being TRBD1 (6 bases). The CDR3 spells CSASQGSGLAYEQYF. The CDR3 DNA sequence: TGCAGTGCTAGTCAGGGGTCGGGCCTAGCCTACGAGCAGTACTTC.